The 13 T cell receptor beta chains listed next were all sequenced from one sample in a study of blood T cell repertoires in COVID-19. Clones were read by immunoSEQ multiplex PCR, and TCRdb kept only the in-frame ones, dropping some. The sample yields some 220,000 clones, approximately 78% seen once. Material: peripheral blood. Receptors were obtained from a woman aged 70 to 79 with COVID-19, enrolled during active disease.

The chain combines TRBV7-2 with TRBJ2-7; 9 bases agree with TRBD2. This CDR3 spans 14 amino acids. From germline, CDR1 is SGHTA and CDR2 FQGNSA. Trimming removed 1 base from V and 6 bases from J; junction bases left unmatched: 4. The CDR3: CASSLDWTSVEQYF. CDR3 nucleotide sequence: TGTGCCAGCAGCTTAGATTGGACTAGCGTCGAGCAGTACTTC.

This clone was counted only a few times. The chain recombines TRBV21-1 with TRBJ1-5; the D call TRBD1 from the table was never checked on the DNA. TRBV21-1 is a pseudogene. There are 17 residues in the CDR3. The CDR3 loop reads CASSKEKIDRGRQPQHF. The CDR3 nucleotides read TGTGCCAGCAGCAAAGAAAAGATAGACAGGGGCAGGCAGCCCCAGCATTTT.

This chain uses TRBV14 with TRBJ1-1; 9 nucleotides agree with TRBD1. In germline, CDR1 is SGHDN, CDR2 FVKESK. The CDR3 is 16 amino acids. V gave up 4 bases and J gave up 5 bases; unmatched junction bases: 11. The CDR3 DNA reads as TGTGCCAGCAGCCGTGGGGACAGGGAGAGGCAAACTGAAGCTTTCTTT. Amino acid sequence: CASSRGDRERQTEAFF. The full variable domain, its missing parts supplied by reference TRBV14 and TRBJ1-1, is EAGVTQFPSHSVIEKGQTVTLRCDPISGHDNLYWYRRVMGKEIKFLLHFVKESKQDESGMPNNRFLAERTGGTYSTLKVQPAELEDSGVYFCASSRGDRERQTEAFFGQGTRLTVV.

This clone has a single count. V and J are TRBV28 and TRBJ2-7; a possible D gene is TRBD2 (6 bases). This CDR3 has 15 amino acids. CDR1 is MDHEN, CDR2 SYDVKM, per germline. Deletions cut 4 bases from V and 4 bases from J, with 17 bases between. The CDR3 nucleotides are TGTGCCAGCAGTTCCCAGACCGCGGGGAGTTACGAGCAGTACTTC. Protein product: CASSSQTAGSYEQYF.

This chain joins TRBV27 and TRBJ2-3; 12 bases line up with TRBD2. The CDR3 loop spans 15 amino acids. Germline values: CDR1 MNHEY, CDR2 SMNVEV (reference sequence). V lost 2 bases, J lost 6 bases, and 3 bases stayed unmatched. CDR3 coding DNA: TGTGCCAGCAGTTTACGACTAGCGGGGGTGGATACGCAGTATTTT. Its protein product is CASSLRLAGVDTQYF.

This chain uses TRBV28 with TRBJ2-3; possible D gene TRBD2, 5 bases. The germline V gene encodes CDR1 MDHEN and CDR2 SYDVKM. V lost 7 bases to trimming and J lost 1 base, with 9 bases between them. This CDR3 region has 13 residues. The CDR3 sequence is CASTSGRTDTQYF. The CDR3 DNA is TGTGCCAGCACAAGCGGCCGCACAGATACGCAGTATTTT. The full variable domain, its missing parts supplied by reference TRBV28 and TRBJ2-3, is DVKVTQSSRYLVKRTGEKVFLECVQDMDHENMFWYRQDPGLGLRLIYFSYDVKMKEKGDIPEGYSVSREKKERFSLILESASTNQTSMYLCASTSGRTDTQYFGPGTRLTVL.

The chain couples TRBV27 to TRBJ2-5; 11 nucleotides agree with TRBD1. V shed 4 bases and J 5 bases; nucleotides not matched to a gene: 9. The CDR3 length is 16 residues. Germline-derived CDR1 and CDR2 are MNHEY and SMNVEV (reference sequence). As DNA, the CDR3 is TGTGCCAGCAGTTCCACCGGGACAGGGGGTGTGGAGACCCAGTACTTC. It yields the protein CASSSTGTGGVETQYF.

The chain uses TRBV28 and TRBJ1-1, with 8 bases aligning to TRBD1. The CDR3 runs 15 residues. V shed 5 bases and J 2 bases; nucleotides not matched to a gene: 7. Germline V CDR1 and CDR2: MDHEN, SYDVKM. CDR3 DNA sequence: TGTGCCAGCAGTCCCCAGACAGGGGTAAACACTGAAGCTTTCTTT. It codes for CASSPQTGVNTEAFF.

This clone was seen many times. V and J are TRBV7-3 and TRBJ2-1; D not certain. This CDR3 contains 13 residues. Trimming cost V 2 bases and J 6 bases, with 8 bases left between them. The V gene's germline CDR1 is SGHTA and CDR2 FQGTGA. In DNA form, the CDR3 reads TGTGCCAGCAGCTTATCGCCGGGCAATGAGCAGTTCTTC. This encodes CASSLSPGNEQFF. The full variable domain, in which reference TRBV7-3 and TRBJ2-1 provide the parts outside the CDR3, is GAGVSQTPSNKVTEKGKYVELRCDPISGHTALYWYRQSLGQGPEFLIYFQGTGAADDSGLPNDRFFAVRPEGSVSTLKIQRTERGDSAVYLCASSLSPGNEQFFGPGTRLTVL.

This clone was recorded only once. The gene calls are TRBV3-1 (or the pseudogene TRBV3-2) and TRBJ1-5, with a weak D call TRBD1 (5 bases). Germline V gene lookup returns CDR1 LGHDT and CDR2 YNNKEL (reference sequence). Trimming took off 6 bases at V and 1 base at J, with 13 bases between the two ends. The CDR3 loop spans 15 amino acids. In DNA form, the CDR3 reads TGTGCCAGCAGGATCAGGGTGGGGAGCAATCAGCCCCAGCATTTT. Translating gives CASRIRVGSNQPQHF.

This clone was detected only a few times. The chain joins TRBV7-2 to TRBJ1-2; 11 nucleotides match TRBD1. Per the germline V gene, CDR1 is SGHTA and CDR2 is FQGNSA. The CDR3 covers 13 residues. V shed 5 bases and J 7 bases; nucleotides not matched to a gene: 3. The CDR3 nucleotides read TGTGCCAGCAGCCGGACAGGGGGCTCTGGCTACACCTTC. It codes for CASSRTGGSGYTF.

The CDR3 sequence is CASSSDRAGNQPQHF. CDR3 DNA sequence: TGTGCCAGCAGTTCCGACAGGGCCGGCAATCAGCCCCAGCATTTT. The chain has TRBV6-6 and TRBJ1-5, with 7 bases aligning to TRBD1. Trimming at V came to 4 bases and at J to 2 bases, leaving 5 bases not matched to a gene. Germline lookup yields CDR1 MNHNY and CDR2 SVGAGI (reference sequence). CDR3 length: 15 amino acids.

A few counts support this clone. This sequence joins TRBV12-3 or TRBV12-4 and TRBJ1-2, with 7 bases fitting TRBD1. The V gene end was trimmed by 4 bases and the J gene end by 6 bases; junction bases not matched to a gene: 5. CDR3 length: 13 amino acids. The CDR3 DNA sequence: TGTGCCAGCAGTTCAGATAGGGGGCATGGCTACACCTTC. Encoded protein: CASSSDRGHGYTF.